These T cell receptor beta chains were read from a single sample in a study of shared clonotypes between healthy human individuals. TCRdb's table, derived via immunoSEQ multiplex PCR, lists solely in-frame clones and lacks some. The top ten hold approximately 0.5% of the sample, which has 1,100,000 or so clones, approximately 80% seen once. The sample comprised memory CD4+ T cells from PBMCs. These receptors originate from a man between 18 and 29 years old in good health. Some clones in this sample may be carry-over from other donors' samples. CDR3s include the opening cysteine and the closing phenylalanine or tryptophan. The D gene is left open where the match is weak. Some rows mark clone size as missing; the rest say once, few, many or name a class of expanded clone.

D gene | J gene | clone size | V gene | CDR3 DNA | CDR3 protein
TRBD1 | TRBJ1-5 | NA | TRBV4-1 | TGCGCCAGCAGTCAAGACAGGGGGAATCAGCCCCAGCATTTT | CASSQDRGNQPQHF
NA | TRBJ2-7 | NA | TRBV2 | TGTGCCAGCGCGGGACAGCCCTACGAGCAGTACTTC | CASAGQPYEQYF
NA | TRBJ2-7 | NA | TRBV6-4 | TGTGCCAGCAGTGAGGGTAGGGGTGACTCCTACGAGCAGTACTTC | CASSEGRGDSYEQYF
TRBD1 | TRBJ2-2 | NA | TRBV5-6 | TGTGCCAGCAGCTTGGGGACAGGGGTTCACACCGGGGAGCTGTTTTTT | CASSLGTGVHTGELFF
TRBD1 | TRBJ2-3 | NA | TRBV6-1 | TGTGCCAGTACAGGGGGGAGCACAGATACGCAGTATTTT | CASTGGSTDTQYF
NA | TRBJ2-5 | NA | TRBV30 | TGTGCCTGGAGTGTATCCCCCGTGCTCAGACAAGAGACCCAGTACTTC | CAWSVSPVLRQETQYF
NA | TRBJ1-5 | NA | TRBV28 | TGTGCCAGCACCTCACGGGCCCAAGAGTTGGGCAATCAGCCCCAGCATTTT | CASTSRAQELGNQPQHF
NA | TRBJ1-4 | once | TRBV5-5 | TGTGCCAGCAGCTTCCAAGGGGATTCCTGGGAAAAACTGTTTTTT | CASSFQGDSWEKLFF
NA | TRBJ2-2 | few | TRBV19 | TGTGCCAGTAGTATAGTAGAGGACACCGGGGAGCTGTTTTTT | CASSIVEDTGELFF
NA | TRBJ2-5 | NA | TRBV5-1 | TGCGCCAGCAGCTTGGCCTCTCTGGGGGCCCAAGAGACCCAGTACTTC | CASSLASLGAQETQYF
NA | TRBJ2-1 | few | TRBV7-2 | TGTGCCAGCAGCTTAGTCGGGCCCCCTGGCAGTGAGCAGTTCTTC | CASSLVGPPGSEQFF
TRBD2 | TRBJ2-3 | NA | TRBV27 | TGTGCCAGCAGGAGACTAGCGGGAACAGATACGCAGTATTTT | CASRRLAGTDTQYF
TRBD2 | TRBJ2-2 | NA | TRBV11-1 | TGTGCCAGCAGCCGAGACCTAGCGGGAGCTGGCGGGGAGCTGTTTTTT | CASSRDLAGAGGELFF
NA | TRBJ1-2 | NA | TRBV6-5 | TGTGCCAGCAGTTACCGGGACTACTATGGCTACACCTTC | CASSYRDYYGYTF
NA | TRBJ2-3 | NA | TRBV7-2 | TGTGCCAGCAGCTCCGACGGGCTAGACTCCTATACGCAGTATTTT | CASSSDGLDSYTQYF
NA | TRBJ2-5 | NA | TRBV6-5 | TGTGCCAGCAGTTACCCAGCCACTAGATTTAAAGAGACCCAGTACTTC | CASSYPATRFKETQYF
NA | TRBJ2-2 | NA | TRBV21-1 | TGTGCCAGCAGCAAAGCGGGGGAAGGGCTAAACACCGGGGAGCTGTTTTTT | CASSKAGEGLNTGELFF
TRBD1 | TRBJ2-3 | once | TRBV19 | TGTGCCACACTCGACAGGGGGCAGGCAGATACGCAGTATTTT | CATLDRGQADTQYF
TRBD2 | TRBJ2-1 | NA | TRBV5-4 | TGTGCCAGCACCGGGACTAGCGGCATAAGAAGCTCCTACAATGAGCAGTTCTTC | CASTGTSGIRSSYNEQFF
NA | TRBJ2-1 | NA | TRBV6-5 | TGTGCCAGCAGCCTTGGACGGCCAGTAGGTGAGCAGTTCTTC | CASSLGRPVGEQFF
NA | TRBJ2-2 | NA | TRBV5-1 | TGCGCCAGCAGGGGCAGGACGAACACCGGGGAGCTGTTTTTT | CASRGRTNTGELFF
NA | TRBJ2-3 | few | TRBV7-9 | TGTGCCAGCAGCTTAGAGGCAGGGAGCACAGATACGCAGTATTTT | CASSLEAGSTDTQYF
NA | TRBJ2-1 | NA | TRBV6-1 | TGTGCCTCTCAAAGACAGGACAGTTCCTACAATGAGCAGTTCTTC | CASQRQDSSYNEQFF
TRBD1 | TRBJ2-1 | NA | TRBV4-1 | TGCGCCAGCAGCTTTATCCGGGACAGGGTGTTCTTC | CASSFIRDRVFF
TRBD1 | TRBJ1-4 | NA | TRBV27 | TGTGCCAGCAGTGCCCGACAGGGGTATTTCGAAAAACTGTTTTTT | CASSARQGYFEKLFF
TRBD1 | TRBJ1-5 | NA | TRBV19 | TGTGCCAGTAGCTATACAGGGGTCAGCAATCAGCCCCAGCATTTT | CASSYTGVSNQPQHF
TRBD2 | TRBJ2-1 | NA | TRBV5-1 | TGCGCCAGCAGCCCAGGGGGGACTAGCGGGACCTCAGGTGAGCAGTTCTTC | CASSPGGTSGTSGEQFF
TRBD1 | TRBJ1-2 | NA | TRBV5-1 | TGCGCCAGCAGCTTAGGACAGGGAGCCTATGGCTACACCTTC | CASSLGQGAYGYTF
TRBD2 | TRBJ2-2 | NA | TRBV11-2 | TGTGCCAGCAGCTCGCGGGGGCTAGCGGGAGTTCGGCCCGGGGAGCTGTTTTTT | CASSSRGLAGVRPGELFF
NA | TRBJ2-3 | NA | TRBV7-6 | TGTGCCAGCAGCCCATGGGGGGCACGGGGCACAGATACGCAGTATTTT | CASSPWGARGTDTQYF
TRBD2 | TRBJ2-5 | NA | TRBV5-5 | TGTGCCAGCAGCTTGCTAGCGGGAAGCGAGACCCAGTACTTC | CASSLLAGSETQYF
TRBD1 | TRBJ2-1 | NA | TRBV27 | TGTGCCAGCAGCCCAAACCGCAGGGGGCTGGACAATGAGCAGTTCTTC | CASSPNRRGLDNEQFF
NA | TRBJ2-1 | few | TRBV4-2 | TGTGCCAGCAGCCAAGTTCAGAGGGCTGAGCAGTTCTTC | CASSQVQRAEQFF
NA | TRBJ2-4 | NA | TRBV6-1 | TGTGCCAGCAGTGAACAGGGGGGCAAAAACATTCAGTACTTC | CASSEQGGKNIQYF
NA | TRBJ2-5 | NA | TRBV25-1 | TGTGCCAGCAGTGGAACAGAGACCCAGTACTTC | CASSGTETQYF
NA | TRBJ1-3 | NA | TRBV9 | TGTGCCAGCAGCGTTATGGGGACACTTGGAAACACCATATATTTT | CASSVMGTLGNTIYF
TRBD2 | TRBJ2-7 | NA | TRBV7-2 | TGTGCCAGCAGCAAGGGACTAGCGGGGTCGGGGGAGCAGTACTTC | CASSKGLAGSGEQYF
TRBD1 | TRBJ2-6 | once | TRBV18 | TGTGCCAGCTCACCCGGACAGGGGGCAATCAGCTCTGGGGCCAACGTCCTGACTTTC | CASSPGQGAISSGANVLTF
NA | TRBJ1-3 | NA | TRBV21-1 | TGTGCCAGCAGCAAAGGGACAGGGGGCGGAAACACCATATATTTT | CASSKGTGGGNTIYF
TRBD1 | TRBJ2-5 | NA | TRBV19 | TGTGCCAGTAGTAGCCGGGACAGAGCCCAAGAGACCCAGTACTTC | CASSSRDRAQETQYF
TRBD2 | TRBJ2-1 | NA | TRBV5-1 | TGCGCCAGCAGCCCGATGACGGGGGGCTCCTACAATGAGCAGTTCTTC | CASSPMTGGSYNEQFF
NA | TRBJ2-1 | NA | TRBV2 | TGTGCCAGCAGTGATAGAGGGTTGTACAATGAGCAGTTCTTC | CASSDRGLYNEQFF
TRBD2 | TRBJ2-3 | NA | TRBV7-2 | TGTGCCAGCAGCTTAGCGGGAGGGTTGGCAGATACGCAGTATTTT | CASSLAGGLADTQYF
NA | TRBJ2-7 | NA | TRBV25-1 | TGTGCCAGCAGTGGGAACTCGAAGCGGGACGAGCAGTACTTC | CASSGNSKRDEQYF
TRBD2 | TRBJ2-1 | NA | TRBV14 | TGTGCCAGCAGCCAAGCGTACTCCTGGACTAGCGGGGCCCTGAGCTCCTACAATGAGCAGTTCTTC | CASSQAYSWTSGALSSYNEQFF
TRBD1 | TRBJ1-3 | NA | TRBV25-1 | TGTGCCAGCAGTCCCTTCGGAGGGGGCGGAAACACCATATATTTT | CASSPFGGGGNTIYF
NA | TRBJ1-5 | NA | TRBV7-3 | TGCGCCAGCAGTCGAACGAGCGGCGTTGACCAGCCCCAGCATTTT | CASSRTSGVDQPQHF
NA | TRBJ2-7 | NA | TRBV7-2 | TGTGCCAGCAGCTTGACGCAAACTAGCCGACCCTACGAGCAGTACTTC | CASSLTQTSRPYEQYF
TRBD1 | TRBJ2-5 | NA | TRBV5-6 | TGTGCCAGCAGCTGGGGGACAGGGAAAGAGACCCAGTACTTC | CASSWGTGKETQYF
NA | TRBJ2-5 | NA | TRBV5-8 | TGTGCCAGCAGCTTGGGGACGGCGACGAGGGAGACCCAGTACTTC | CASSLGTATRETQYF
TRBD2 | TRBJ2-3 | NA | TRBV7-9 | TGTGCCAGCAGCACCGGACTAGCTGGGTCGGATACGCAGTATTTT | CASSTGLAGSDTQYF
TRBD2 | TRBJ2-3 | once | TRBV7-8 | TGTGCCAGCAGCTTACTGTTAGCGGGAGTAGATACGCAGTATTTT | CASSLLLAGVDTQYF
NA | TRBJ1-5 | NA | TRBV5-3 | TGTGCCAGAAGCCCGGAAGGGGCTCTGCATTTT | CARSPEGALHF
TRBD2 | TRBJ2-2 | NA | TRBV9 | TGTGCCAGCAGCGTAGCGGGACTACACAACACCGGGGAGCTGTTTTTT | CASSVAGLHNTGELFF
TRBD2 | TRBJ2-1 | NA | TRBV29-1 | TGCAGCGTATCAGGACTAGCGGGAATCTATGAGCAGTTCTTC | CSVSGLAGIYEQFF
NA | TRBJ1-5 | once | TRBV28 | TGTGCCAGCAGTTTAGGGAGGGCCCGTCAGCCCCAGCATTTT | CASSLGRARQPQHF
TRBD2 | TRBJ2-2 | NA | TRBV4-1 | TGCGCCAGCAGCCAAGTTATAGTAGCGGGAAGGACCGGGGAGCTGTTTTTT | CASSQVIVAGRTGELFF